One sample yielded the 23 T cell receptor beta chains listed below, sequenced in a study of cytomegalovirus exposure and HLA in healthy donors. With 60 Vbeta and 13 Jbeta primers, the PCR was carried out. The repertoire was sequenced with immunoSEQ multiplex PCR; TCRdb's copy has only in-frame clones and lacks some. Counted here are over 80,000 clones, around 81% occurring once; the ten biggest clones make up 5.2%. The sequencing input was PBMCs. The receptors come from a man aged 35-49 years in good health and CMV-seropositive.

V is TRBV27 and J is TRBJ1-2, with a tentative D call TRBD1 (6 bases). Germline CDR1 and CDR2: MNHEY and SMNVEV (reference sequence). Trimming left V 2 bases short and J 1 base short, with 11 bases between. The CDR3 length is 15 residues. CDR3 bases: TGTGCCAGCAGTTTAGGGGGGGCTGGTAACTATGGCTACACCTTC. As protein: CASSLGGAGNYGYTF.

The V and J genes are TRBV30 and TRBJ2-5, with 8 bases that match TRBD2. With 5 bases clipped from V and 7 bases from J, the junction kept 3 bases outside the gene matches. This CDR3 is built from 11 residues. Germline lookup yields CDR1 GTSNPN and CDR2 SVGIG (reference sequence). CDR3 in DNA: TGTGCCTGGGCCGGGGGGGGGACCCAGTACTTC. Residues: CAWAGGGTQYF.

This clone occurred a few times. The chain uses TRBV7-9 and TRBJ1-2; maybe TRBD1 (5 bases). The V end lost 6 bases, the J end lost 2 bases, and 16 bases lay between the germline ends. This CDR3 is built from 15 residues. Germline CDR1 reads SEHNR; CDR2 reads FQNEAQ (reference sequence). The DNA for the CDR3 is TGTGCCAGCAGTCATGTCATAGGGGCCAACTATGGCTACACCTTC. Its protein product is CASSHVIGANYGYTF.

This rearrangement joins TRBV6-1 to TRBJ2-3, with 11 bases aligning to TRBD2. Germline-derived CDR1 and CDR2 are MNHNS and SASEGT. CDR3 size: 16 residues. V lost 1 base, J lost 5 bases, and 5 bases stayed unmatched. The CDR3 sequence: CASSEVLAGGVDTQYF. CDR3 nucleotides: TGTGCCAGCAGTGAAGTGCTAGCGGGAGGTGTAGATACGCAGTATTTT.

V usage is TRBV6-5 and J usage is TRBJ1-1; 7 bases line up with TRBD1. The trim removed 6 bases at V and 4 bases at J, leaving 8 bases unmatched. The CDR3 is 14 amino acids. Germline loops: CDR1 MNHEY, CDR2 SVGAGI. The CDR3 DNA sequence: TGTGCCAGCAGAATTACAGGGGAGTCCACTGAAGCTTTCTTT. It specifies CASRITGESTEAFF.

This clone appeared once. Written as DNA, the CDR3 is TGTGCCAGCAGCTCACGGACAGGCGGCGGAAACACCATATATTTT. Protein product: CASSSRTGGGNTIYF. The V call is TRBV13, the J call TRBJ1-3; TRBD1 matches at 7 bases. This CDR3 comprises 15 residues. V shed 4 bases and J 4 bases; nucleotides not matched to a gene: 7. Germline V gene sequence: CDR1 PRHDT, CDR2 FYEKMQ (reference sequence).

Here the CDR3 reads CASSLSTSGLTEQYF. The CDR3 DNA follows: TGTGCCAGCAGTTTATCCACCAGCGGATTAACCGAGCAGTACTTC. The genes are TRBV27 and TRBJ2-7; D may be TRBD2 (5 bases). Deletions cut 0 bases from V and 6 bases from J, with 15 bases between. CDR1 is MNHEY, CDR2 SMNVEV, per germline (reference sequence). This CDR3 has 15 amino acids.

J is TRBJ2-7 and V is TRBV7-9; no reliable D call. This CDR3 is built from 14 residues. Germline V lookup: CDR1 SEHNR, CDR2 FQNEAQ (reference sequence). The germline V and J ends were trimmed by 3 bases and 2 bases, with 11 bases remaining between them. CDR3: CASSFPPRTYEQYF. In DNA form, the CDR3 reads TGTGCCAGCAGCTTTCCTCCGAGAACCTACGAGCAGTACTTC.

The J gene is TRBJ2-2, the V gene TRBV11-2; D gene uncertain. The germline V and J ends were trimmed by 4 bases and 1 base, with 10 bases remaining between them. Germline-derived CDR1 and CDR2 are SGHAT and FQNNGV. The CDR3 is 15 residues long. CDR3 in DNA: TGTGCCAGCAGCTCCAGACTCCTGAACACCGGGGAGCTGTTTTTT. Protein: CASSSRLLNTGELFF.

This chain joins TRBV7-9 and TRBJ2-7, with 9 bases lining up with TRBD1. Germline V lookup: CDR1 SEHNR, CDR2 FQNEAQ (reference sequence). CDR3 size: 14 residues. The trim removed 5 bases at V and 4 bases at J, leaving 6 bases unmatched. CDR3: CASSAQGALYEQYF. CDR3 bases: TGTGCCAGCAGCGCACAGGGGGCCCTATACGAGCAGTACTTC.

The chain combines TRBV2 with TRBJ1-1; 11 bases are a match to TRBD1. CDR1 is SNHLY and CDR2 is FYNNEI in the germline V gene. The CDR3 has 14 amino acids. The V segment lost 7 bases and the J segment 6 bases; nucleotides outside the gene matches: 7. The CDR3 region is CASTTRDRGAEAFF. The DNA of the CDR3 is TGTGCCAGCACTACCCGGGACAGGGGGGCTGAAGCTTTCTTT.

The CDR3 sequence: CASSLRSAYEQYF. DNA for the CDR3: TGTGCCAGCAGCTTAAGAAGCGCCTACGAGCAGTACTTC. The chain joins TRBV7-8 to TRBJ2-7, with D unclear. From germline, CDR1 is SGHVS and CDR2 FQNEAQ. V shed 2 bases and J shed 2 bases, with 7 bases lying between them. The length of the CDR3 is 13 residues.

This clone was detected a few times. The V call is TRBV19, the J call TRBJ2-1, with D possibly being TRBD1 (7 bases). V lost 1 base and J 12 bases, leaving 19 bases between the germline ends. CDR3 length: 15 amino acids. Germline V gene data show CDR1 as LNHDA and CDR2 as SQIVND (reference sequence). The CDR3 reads CASSIGLATGWGQFF. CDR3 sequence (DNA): TGTGCCAGTAGTATAGGTCTAGCGACAGGGTGGGGGCAGTTCTTC.

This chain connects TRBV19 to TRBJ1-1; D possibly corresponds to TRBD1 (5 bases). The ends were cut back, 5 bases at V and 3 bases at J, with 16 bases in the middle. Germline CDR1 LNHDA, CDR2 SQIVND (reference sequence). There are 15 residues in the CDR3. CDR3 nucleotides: TGTGCCAGTAGTGTATCCAATTGGGGGGACACTGAAGCTTTCTTT. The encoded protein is CASSVSNWGDTEAFF.

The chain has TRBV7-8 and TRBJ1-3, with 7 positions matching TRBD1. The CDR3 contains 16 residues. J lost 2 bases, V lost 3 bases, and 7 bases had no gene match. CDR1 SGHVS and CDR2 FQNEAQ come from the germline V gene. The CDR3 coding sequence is TGTGCCAGCAGCTTCGGAGACAGGGTAACTGGAAACACCATATATTTT. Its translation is CASSFGDRVTGNTIYF. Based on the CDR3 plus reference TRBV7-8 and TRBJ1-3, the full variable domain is GAGVSQSPRYKVAKRGQDVALRCDPISGHVSLFWYQQALGQGPEFLTYFQNEAQLDKSGLPSDRFFAERPEGSVSTLKIQRTQQEDSAVYLCASSFGDRVTGNTIYFGEGSWLTVV.

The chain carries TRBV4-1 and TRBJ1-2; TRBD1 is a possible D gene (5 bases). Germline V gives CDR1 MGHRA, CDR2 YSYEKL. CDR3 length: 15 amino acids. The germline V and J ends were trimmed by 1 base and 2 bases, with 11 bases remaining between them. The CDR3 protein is CASSQGPGNNYGYTF. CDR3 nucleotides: TGCGCCAGCAGCCAAGGGCCAGGGAACAACTATGGCTACACCTTC.

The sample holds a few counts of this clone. The CDR3 loop is CASSRLDRGKHSNQPQHF. DNA for the CDR3: TGTGCCAGCAGTAGACTGGACAGAGGGAAGCATAGCAATCAGCCCCAGCATTTT. This rearrangement joins TRBV28 to TRBJ1-5; TRBD1 is a possible D gene (6 bases). The CDR3 is 18 residues long. Germline V CDR1 and CDR2: MDHEN, SYDVKM. Trimming pared 5 bases from V and 0 bases from J, leaving 20 bases between.

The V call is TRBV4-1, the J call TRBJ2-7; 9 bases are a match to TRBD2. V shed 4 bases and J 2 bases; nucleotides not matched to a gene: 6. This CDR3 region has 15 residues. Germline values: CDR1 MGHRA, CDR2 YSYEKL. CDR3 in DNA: TGCGCCAGCAGCCCAGCGGGGGGTCCTACCTACGAGCAGTACTTC. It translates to CASSPAGGPTYEQYF.

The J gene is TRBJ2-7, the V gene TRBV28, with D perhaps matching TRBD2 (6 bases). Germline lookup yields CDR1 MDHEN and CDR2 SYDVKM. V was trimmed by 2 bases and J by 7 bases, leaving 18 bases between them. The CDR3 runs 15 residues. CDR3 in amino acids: CASSLIAAGPKEQYF. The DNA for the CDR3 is TGTGCCAGCAGTTTAATAGCGGCGGGCCCTAAGGAGCAGTACTTC.

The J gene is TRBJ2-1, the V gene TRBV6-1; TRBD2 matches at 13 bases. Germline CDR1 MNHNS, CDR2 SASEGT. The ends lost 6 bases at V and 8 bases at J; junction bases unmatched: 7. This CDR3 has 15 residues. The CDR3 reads CASSTGLAGAYEQFF. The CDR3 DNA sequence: TGTGCCAGCAGCACAGGACTAGCGGGAGCATATGAGCAGTTCTTC.

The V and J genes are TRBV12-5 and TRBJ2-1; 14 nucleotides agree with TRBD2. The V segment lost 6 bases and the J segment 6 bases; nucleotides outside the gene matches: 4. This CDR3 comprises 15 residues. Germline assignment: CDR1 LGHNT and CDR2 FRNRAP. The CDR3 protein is CASGPGLAGVNEQFF. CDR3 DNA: TGTGCTAGTGGCCCGGGACTAGCGGGAGTCAATGAGCAGTTCTTC.

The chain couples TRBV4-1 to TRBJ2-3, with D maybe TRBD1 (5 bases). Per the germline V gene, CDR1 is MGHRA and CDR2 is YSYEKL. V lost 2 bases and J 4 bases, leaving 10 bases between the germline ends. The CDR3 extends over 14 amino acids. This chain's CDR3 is CASSQSQGADTQYF. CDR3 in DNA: TGCGCCAGCAGCCAAAGTCAAGGGGCAGATACGCAGTATTTT.

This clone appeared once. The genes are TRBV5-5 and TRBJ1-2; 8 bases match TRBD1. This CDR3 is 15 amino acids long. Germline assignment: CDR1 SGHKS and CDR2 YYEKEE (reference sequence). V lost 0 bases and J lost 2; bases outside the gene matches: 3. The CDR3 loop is CASSLAGTGNYGYTF. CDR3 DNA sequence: TGTGCCAGCAGCTTGGCCGGGACAGGAAACTATGGCTACACCTTC.